This entry concerns a single TCR beta chain. The sample is drawn from a study of shared clonotypes between healthy human individuals. Only CD45RO-negative cells positively selected for CCR7 counted as naive CD8 cells, so terminally differentiated effector memory CD45RA+ cells were excluded. Clones were sequenced by immunoSEQ multiplex PCR, and TCRdb holds only the in-frame ones, with some missing. The top ten clones hold about 1.7% of a sample with more than 2 million clones, around 93% of them seen once. This TCR was recovered from a man younger than 35 in good health. Some clones in this sample may be carry-over from other donors' samples. Sequences were obtained from naive CD8+ T cells from PBMCs.

The CDR3 is CSVEEDGTGAFPYGYTF. DNA of the CDR3: TGCAGCGTTGAAGAGGACGGGACAGGGGCATTCCCGTATGGCTACACCTTC. J is TRBJ1-2 and V is TRBV29-1; 10 bases fit TRBD1. V lost 0 bases and J lost 5; bases outside the gene matches: 12. The CDR3 length is 17 residues. Germline V gene lookup returns CDR1 SQVTM and CDR2 ANQGSEA.